This passage covers 21 T cell receptor beta chains from one sample sequenced in a study of T cell changes during pregnancy in multiple sclerosis. Assay used: immunoSEQ multiplex PCR; TCRdb lists only in-frame clones, some missing. The sample gives about 100,000 clones, just over 90% of which show up once; around 1.2% is in the top ten. The source material was peripheral blood, sampled in the second trimester of pregnancy. These receptors all come from a female donor with multiple sclerosis, enrolled in a pregnancy study.

J is TRBJ1-5 and V is TRBV19; D uncertain. The CDR3 is made up of 13 amino acids. V shed 6 bases and J shed 7 bases, with 13 bases lying between them. The germline CDR1 and CDR2 sequences are LNHDA and SQIVND (reference sequence). Here the CDR3 DNA reads TGTGCCAGTAGCGGGGTGTTAGGACAGCCCCAGCATTTT. Amino acid sequence: CASSGVLGQPQHF.

The chain employs TRBV18 and TRBJ1-4; D is unresolved. V was cut by 5 bases and J by 6 bases, with 13 bases left in between. Germline V gene data show CDR1 as KGHSH and CDR2 as LQKENI. This CDR3 has 14 residues. CDR3 amino acids: CASSTRESHEKLFF. As DNA, the CDR3 is TGTGCCAGCTCAACCCGGGAGAGCCATGAAAAACTGTTTTTT.

CDR3 coding DNA: TGTGCCAGCAGTGTAGACAGGGGGCTGGGCACAGATACGCAGTATTTT. Its translation: CASSVDRGLGTDTQYF. The chain links TRBV6-1 to TRBJ2-3, with 10 bases aligning to TRBD1. Germline V gene sequence: CDR1 MNHNS, CDR2 SASEGT. The V gene end was trimmed by 4 bases and the J gene end by 1 base; junction bases not matched to a gene: 5. The CDR3 is 16 amino acids.

This chain joins TRBV5-8 and TRBJ2-7; maybe TRBD2 (5 bases). Germline values: CDR1 SGHTS, CDR2 YDEGEE. The ends were cut back, 4 bases at V and 2 bases at J, with 13 bases in the middle. This CDR3 region has 14 residues. CDR3 DNA: TGTGCCAGCAGCAAAACCGGACTGGCCTACGAGCAGTACTTC. Its translation: CASSKTGLAYEQYF. The whole variable domain, remainder taken from reference TRBV5-8 and TRBJ2-7, is EAGVTQSPTHLIKTRGQQATLRCSPISGHTSVYWYQQALGLGLQFLLWYDEGEERNRGNFPPRFSGRQFPNYSSELNVNALELEDSALYLCASSKTGLAYEQYFGPGTRLTVT.

CDR3 bases: TGCGCCAGCAGCTCTAGAATGCTAGGGGGCGTTGAAAAACTGTTTTTT. This translates into CASSSRMLGGVEKLFF. The gene calls are TRBV4-1 and TRBJ1-4; 7 positions agree with TRBD1. This CDR3 comprises 16 residues. V lost 5 bases and J lost 7; bases outside the gene matches: 13. The germline V gene encodes CDR1 MGHRA and CDR2 YSYEKL.

The rearrangement links TRBV6-4 to TRBJ2-1; 7 bases are a match to TRBD2. Trimming at V came to 7 bases and at J to 4 bases, leaving 10 bases not matched to a gene. This CDR3 spans 15 amino acids. Germline lookup yields CDR1 MRHNA and CDR2 SNTAGT. As DNA, the CDR3 is TGTGCCAGCACTAGGGACTCCGGGGGGTACAATGAGCAGTTCTTC. Translation gives CASTRDSGGYNEQFF.

Only one count was recorded for this clone. The chain is built from TRBV30 and TRBJ2-2; tentative D call: TRBD1 (6 bases). CDR3 length: 14 amino acids. Between the trimmed V and J ends, which lost 2 bases and 1 base, there was a span of 8 bases. The germline CDR1 and CDR2 sequences are GTSNPN and SVGIG (reference sequence). The CDR3 reads CAWSQGGNTGELFF. CDR3 DNA sequence: TGTGCCTGGAGTCAAGGGGGGAACACCGGGGAGCTGTTTTTT.

V gene TRBV27 combines with J gene TRBJ2-3; D remains ambiguous. Germline V lookup: CDR1 MNHEY, CDR2 SMNVEV (reference sequence). This CDR3 region has 14 residues. Trimming removed 4 bases from V and 2 bases from J, with 10 bases in between. CDR3 DNA sequence: TGTGCCAGCAGTTACGTTGCTAACACAGATACGCAGTATTTT. Amino acid sequence: CASSYVANTDTQYF.

The rearrangement uses TRBV5-8 and TRBJ2-7, with D perhaps TRBD2 (5 bases). Trimming took 4 bases from V and 1 from J, leaving 18 bases between them. Germline V gene lookup returns CDR1 SGHTS and CDR2 YDEGEE. This CDR3 is 16 amino acids long. CDR3 coding DNA: TGTGCCAGCAGCCTGGCGCGCAGCGGCGTTTCCTACGAGCAGTACTTC. Encoded protein: CASSLARSGVSYEQYF. Drawing the rest from reference TRBV5-8 and TRBJ2-7, the complete variable domain is EAGVTQSPTHLIKTRGQQATLRCSPISGHTSVYWYQQALGLGLQFLLWYDEGEERNRGNFPPRFSGRQFPNYSSELNVNALELEDSALYLCASSLARSGVSYEQYFGPGTRLTVT.

The chain joins TRBV28 to TRBJ2-3; 10 bases align to TRBD1. Trimming took 10 bases from V and 10 from J; bases not matched to a gene: 17. The CDR3 is 15 residues long. Germline assignment: CDR1 MDHEN and CDR2 SYDVKM. The CDR3: CATSTGGALGPPQYF. The DNA of the CDR3 is TGTGCCACCTCGACAGGGGGCGCATTGGGCCCCCCGCAGTATTTT.

This clone showed up many times. The gene calls are TRBV2 and TRBJ1-5; 10 nucleotides match TRBD1. V gave up 6 bases and J gave up 5 bases; unmatched junction bases: 7. Germline V gene sequence: CDR1 SNHLY, CDR2 FYNNEI. The CDR3 loop spans 15 amino acids. CDR3 DNA sequence: TGTGCCAGCAGCCCGGGACAGGGGCCCTATCAGCCCCAGCATTTT. Translation gives CASSPGQGPYQPQHF.

This chain uses TRBV27 with TRBJ2-2, with TRBD2 matching 9 bases. Trimming removed 7 bases from V and 4 bases from J; junction bases left unmatched: 13. Germline assignment: CDR1 MNHEY and CDR2 SMNVEV (reference sequence). The CDR3 covers 17 residues. The CDR3 DNA is TGTGCCAGCAAACTGGCGGGAGGGATTCGGGGCACCGGGGAGCTGTTTTTT. Residues: CASKLAGGIRGTGELFF.

This sequence joins TRBV27 and TRBJ1-5; no definite D call. The V gene lost 4 bases and the J gene lost 4 bases, with 11 bases spanning the gap. The CDR3 length is 14 residues. Germline CDR1 reads MNHEY; CDR2 reads SMNVEV (reference sequence). This CDR3 reads CASSSDGNNQPQHF. The CDR3 DNA sequence: TGTGCCAGCAGTTCGGACGGGAATAATCAGCCCCAGCATTTT.

The genes are TRBV28 and TRBJ2-7; TRBD2 might be the D (7 bases). V lost 7 bases and J 1 base, leaving 14 bases between the germline ends. This CDR3 has 14 residues. The germline CDR1 and CDR2 sequences are MDHEN and SYDVKM. As DNA, the CDR3 is TGTGCCAGCATGGGAGGGGGAAATTCCTACGAGCAGTACTTC. Its protein product is CASMGGGNSYEQYF.

This clone was recorded once. V usage is TRBV30 and J usage is TRBJ1-1, with a tentative D call TRBD1 (5 bases). Germline-derived CDR1 and CDR2 are GTSNPN and SVGIG (reference sequence). V was pared by 0 bases and J by 4 bases, with 18 bases between. CDR3 length: 16 amino acids. This CDR3 reads CAWSVRGDRRGTEAFF. In nucleotides, the CDR3 is TGTGCCTGGAGTGTACGAGGGGATAGGCGGGGCACTGAAGCTTTCTTT.

The chain joins TRBV30 to TRBJ2-1, with a possible D match to TRBD1 (5 bases). V was clipped by 0 bases and J by 8 bases, with 20 bases between them. The CDR3 length is 16 residues. In germline, CDR1 is GTSNPN, CDR2 SVGIG (reference sequence). CDR3 nucleotides: TGTGCCTGGAGTGTACGTGCAGGGTCGGTTCGGGATGAGCAGTTCTTC. It yields the protein CAWSVRAGSVRDEQFF.

V usage is TRBV30 and J usage is TRBJ2-2; 13 bases line up with TRBD2. V shed 7 bases, J shed 5 bases, and the junction held 16 bases outside the gene matches. This CDR3 has 18 amino acids. Germline-derived CDR1 and CDR2 are GTSNPN and SVGIG (reference sequence). The CDR3 nucleotides are TGTGCCTCCCGACTAGCGGGAGGCCGGGGGGGTCTTACCGGGGAGCTGTTTTTT. Its protein is CASRLAGGRGGLTGELFF.

This chain uses TRBV30 with TRBJ1-2, with D uncertain. CDR1 GTSNPN and CDR2 SVGIG come from the germline V gene (reference sequence). The CDR3 totals 13 residues. Trimming took off 2 bases at V and 3 bases at J, with 10 bases between the two ends. The CDR3 is CAWSLTGDYGYTF. CDR3 sequence (DNA): TGTGCCTGGAGTCTGACCGGGGACTATGGCTACACCTTC.

The chain is built from TRBV2 and TRBJ1-4; no clear D. CDR3 length: 12 amino acids. V was trimmed by 7 bases and J by 8 bases, leaving 11 bases between them. In germline, CDR1 is SNHLY, CDR2 FYNNEI. In DNA form, the CDR3 reads TGTGCCAGCATTGGAGGGAGGGAAAAACTGTTTTTT. It yields the protein CASIGGREKLFF.

The chain uses TRBV9 and TRBJ2-6, with TRBD1 matching 9 bases. The CDR3 covers 18 residues. The J segment lost 2 bases and the V segment lost 0 bases, leaving 6 bases of the junction unmatched. Germline lookup yields CDR1 SGDLS and CDR2 YYNGEE. CDR3 DNA: TGTGCCAGCAGCGTAGACCCCCGGACAGGGGCTGGGGCCAACGTCCTGACTTTC. It is translated as CASSVDPRTGAGANVLTF. Combining the CDR3 with reference TRBV9 and TRBJ2-6 gives the whole variable domain DSGVTQTPKHLITATGQRVTLRCSPRSGDLSVYWYQQSLDQGLQFLIQYYNGEERAKGNILERFSAQQFPDLHSELNLSSLELGDSALYFCASSVDPRTGAGANVLTFGAGSRLTVL.

The chain employs TRBV6-1 and TRBJ2-2; TRBD2 matches at 8 bases. Germline loops: CDR1 MNHNS, CDR2 SASEGT. This CDR3 is 17 amino acids long. J gave up 6 bases and V 4 bases, and 13 bases lay outside the gene matches. CDR3 sequence reads: CASSATTGGPRAGELFF. CDR3 coding DNA: TGTGCCAGCAGTGCCACCACGGGGGGGCCGAGGGCCGGGGAGCTGTTTTTT.